This TCR beta chain was retrieved from a study of blood T cell repertoires in COVID-19. Study-wide context: Specimens from acute and convalescent COVID-19 originated in the United States, Italy and Spain. From T cells, B-cell-depleted T cells, or PBMCs came the material, which was cDNA or gDNA.

Between the trimmed V and J ends, which lost 4 bases and 0 bases, there was a span of 21 bases. The germline V gene encodes CDR1 KGHDR and CDR2 SFDVKD. This CDR3 is 19 amino acids long. In its sample, this clone was seen once. Per the study methods: Reference gene primers were amplified, and this amplification served to estimate nucleated cell counts. Here immunoSEQ multiplex PCR was the method, and the copy in TCRdb shows in-frame clones only, minus some. V and J calls and clone size are given by that table; D and trimming were obtained from the DNA. The sample holds about 43,000 clones, approximately 80% seen once.

The sequence was collected from an older woman with acute or convalescent COVID-19. Sequencing input: peripheral blood. J is TRBJ1-5 and V is TRBV24-1, with D hard to call. The CDR3 region has the DNA TGTGCCACCAGTGACCCCACCGACATTCCAACCTATAGCAATCAGCCCCAGCATTTT. This translates into CATSDPTDIPTYSNQPQHF.